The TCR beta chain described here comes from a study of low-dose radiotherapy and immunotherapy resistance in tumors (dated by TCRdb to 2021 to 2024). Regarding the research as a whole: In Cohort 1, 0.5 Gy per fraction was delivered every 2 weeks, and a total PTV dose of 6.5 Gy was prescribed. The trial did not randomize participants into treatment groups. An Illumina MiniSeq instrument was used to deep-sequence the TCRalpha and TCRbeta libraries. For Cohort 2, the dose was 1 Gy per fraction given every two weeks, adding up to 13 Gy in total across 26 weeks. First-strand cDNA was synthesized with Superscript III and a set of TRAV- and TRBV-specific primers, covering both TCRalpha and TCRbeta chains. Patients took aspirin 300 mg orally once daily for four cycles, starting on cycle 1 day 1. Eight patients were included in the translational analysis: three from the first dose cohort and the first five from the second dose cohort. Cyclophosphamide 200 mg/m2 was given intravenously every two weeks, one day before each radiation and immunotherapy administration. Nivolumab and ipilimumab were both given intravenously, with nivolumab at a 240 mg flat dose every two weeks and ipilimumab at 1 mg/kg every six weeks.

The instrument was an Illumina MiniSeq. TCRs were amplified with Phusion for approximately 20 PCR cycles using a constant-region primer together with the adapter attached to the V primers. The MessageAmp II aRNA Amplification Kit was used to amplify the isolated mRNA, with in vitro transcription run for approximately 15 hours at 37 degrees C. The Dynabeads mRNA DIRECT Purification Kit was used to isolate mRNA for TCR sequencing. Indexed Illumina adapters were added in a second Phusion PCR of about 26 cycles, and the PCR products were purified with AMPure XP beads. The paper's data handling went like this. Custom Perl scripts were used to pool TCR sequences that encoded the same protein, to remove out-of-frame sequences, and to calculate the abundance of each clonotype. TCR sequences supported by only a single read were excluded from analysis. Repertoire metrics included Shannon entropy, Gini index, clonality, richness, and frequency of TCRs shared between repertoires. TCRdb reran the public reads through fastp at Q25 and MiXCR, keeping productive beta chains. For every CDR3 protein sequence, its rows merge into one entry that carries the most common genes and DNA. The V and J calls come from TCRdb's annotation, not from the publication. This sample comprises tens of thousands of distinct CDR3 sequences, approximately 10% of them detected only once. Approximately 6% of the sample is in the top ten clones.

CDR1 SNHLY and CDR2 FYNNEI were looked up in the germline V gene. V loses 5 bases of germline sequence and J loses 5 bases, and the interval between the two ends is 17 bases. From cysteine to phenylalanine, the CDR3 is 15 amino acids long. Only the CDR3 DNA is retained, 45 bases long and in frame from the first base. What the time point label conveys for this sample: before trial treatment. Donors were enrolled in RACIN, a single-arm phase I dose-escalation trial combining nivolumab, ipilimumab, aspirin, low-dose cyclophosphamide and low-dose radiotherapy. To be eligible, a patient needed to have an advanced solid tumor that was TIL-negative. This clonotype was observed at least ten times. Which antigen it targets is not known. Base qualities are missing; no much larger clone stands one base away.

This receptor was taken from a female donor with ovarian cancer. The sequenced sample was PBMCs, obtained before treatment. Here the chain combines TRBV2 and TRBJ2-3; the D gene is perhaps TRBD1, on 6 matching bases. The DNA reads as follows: TGTGCCAGCAGTCTCATCTCCGGGACAAAAGATACGCAGTATTTT. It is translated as CASSLISGTKDTQYF.